The 3 T cell receptor beta chains below all came from one sample that was sequenced in a study of blood T cell repertoires in COVID-19. Profiling relied on immunoSEQ multiplex PCR, and the TCRdb table lists in-frame clones only, not all of them. The profile shows roughly 150,000 clones, 75% to 90% of them singletons. Sequenced sample: PBMCs or T cells enriched from blood (not recorded which). The receptors here all came from a man between 65 and 85 years old who had been exposed to COVID-19.

The V and J genes are TRBV2 and TRBJ1-1; D is ambiguous. Germline values: CDR1 SNHLY, CDR2 FYNNEI. There are 14 residues in the CDR3. V lost 8 bases and J 0 bases, leaving 13 bases between the germline ends. This CDR3 reads CASLVYTVNTEAFF. In DNA form, the CDR3 reads TGTGCCAGCCTCGTATACACCGTGAACACTGAAGCTTTCTTT.

This rearrangement joins TRBV29-1 to TRBJ1-2; 10 positions agree with TRBD1. CDR3 length: 14 amino acids. Germline V CDR1 and CDR2: SQVTM, ANQGSEA. J gave up 4 bases and V 3 bases, and 5 bases lay outside the gene matches. CDR3 nucleotides: TGCAGCGTTGATTGGACAGGGGGGGGCTATGGCTACACCTTC. This translates into CSVDWTGGGYGYTF.

The chain couples TRBV7-2 to TRBJ2-1; TRBD2 agrees at 11 bases. This CDR3 contains 15 residues. Germline lookup yields CDR1 SGHTA and CDR2 FQGNSA. Trimming cost V 6 bases and J 2 bases; bases outside gene matches: 3. The CDR3 reads CASSLAGGPYNEQFF. The CDR3 nucleotides are TGTGCCAGCAGTCTAGCGGGAGGTCCCTACAATGAGCAGTTCTTC.